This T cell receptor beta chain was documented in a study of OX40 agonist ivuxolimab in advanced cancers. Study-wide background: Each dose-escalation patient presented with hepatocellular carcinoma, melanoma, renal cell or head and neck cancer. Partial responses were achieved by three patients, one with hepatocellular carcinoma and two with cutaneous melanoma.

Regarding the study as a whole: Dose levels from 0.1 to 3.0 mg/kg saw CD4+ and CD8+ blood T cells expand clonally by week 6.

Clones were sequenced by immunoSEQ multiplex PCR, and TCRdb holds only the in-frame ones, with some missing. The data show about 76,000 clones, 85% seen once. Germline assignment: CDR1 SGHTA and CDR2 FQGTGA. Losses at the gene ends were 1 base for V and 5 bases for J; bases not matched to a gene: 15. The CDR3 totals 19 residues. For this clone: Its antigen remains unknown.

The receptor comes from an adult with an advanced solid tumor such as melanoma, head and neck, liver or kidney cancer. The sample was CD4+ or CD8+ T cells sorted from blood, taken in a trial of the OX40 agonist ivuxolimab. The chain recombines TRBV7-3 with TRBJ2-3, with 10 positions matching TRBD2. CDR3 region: CASSLSRGIAGGRGDTQYF. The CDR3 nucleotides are TGTGCCAGCAGCTTAAGCCGCGGGATAGCGGGAGGTAGGGGAGATACGCAGTATTTT.